The rows below give T cell receptor beta chains drawn from one sample of a study of blood T cell repertoires in COVID-19. The repertoire was sequenced with immunoSEQ multiplex PCR; TCRdb's copy has only in-frame clones and lacks some. The sample contains 200,000 to 250,000 clones, 85% to 90% of which appear only once. Material for sequencing was PBMCs or T cells enriched from blood (not recorded which). The receptors come from a woman aged 45-65 years in a cohort exposed to, infected with or recovered from COVID-19 (not recorded which). Each CDR3 is given with its conserved first and last residue. The order of the fields is V gene, J gene, D gene, clone size, CDR3 protein, CDR3 DNA. The D gene is left open where the match is weak. Expanded clones are given a class, and other clones once, few, many or no size at all.

V gene: TRBV7-8; J gene: TRBJ2-5; D gene: .; clone size: once; CDR3 protein: CASNGEYF; CDR3 DNA: TGTGCCAGCAACGGAGAGTACTTC
V gene: TRBV5-1; J gene: TRBJ2-1; D gene: TRBD2; clone size: .; CDR3 protein: CASSLDVVAGGNEQFF; CDR3 DNA: TGCGCCAGCAGCTTGGATGTCGTAGCGGGAGGGAATGAGCAGTTCTTC
V gene: TRBV18; J gene: TRBJ2-5; D gene: TRBD2; clone size: few; CDR3 protein: CASSPPFDLAGGQETQYF; CDR3 DNA: TGTGCCAGCTCACCACCGTTTGATCTAGCGGGGGGCCAAGAGACCCAGTACTTC
V gene: TRBV4-2; J gene: TRBJ2-7; D gene: TRBD2; clone size: .; CDR3 protein: CASSQRLAGDYEQYF; CDR3 DNA: TGTGCCAGCAGCCAAAGACTAGCGGGGGACTACGAGCAGTACTTC
V gene: TRBV29-1; J gene: TRBJ1-1; D gene: TRBD1; clone size: .; CDR3 protein: CSVLDRATEAFF; CDR3 DNA: TGCAGCGTTTTGGACAGGGCAACTGAAGCTTTCTTT
V gene: TRBV7-6; J gene: TRBJ1-2; D gene: TRBD1; clone size: few; CDR3 protein: CASSFQGASGGYTF; CDR3 DNA: TGTGCCAGCAGCTTCCAGGGGGCCTCGGGTGGCTACACCTTC
V gene: TRBV18; J gene: TRBJ1-2; D gene: .; clone size: .; CDR3 protein: CASSPWGPGGYGYTF; CDR3 DNA: TGTGCCAGCTCACCCTGGGGACCGGGGGGCTATGGCTACACCTTC
V gene: TRBV5-1; J gene: TRBJ1-2; D gene: TRBD1; clone size: .; CDR3 protein: CASSWDREGGYTF; CDR3 DNA: TGCGCCAGCAGCTGGGACAGGGAAGGCGGCTACACCTTC
V gene: TRBV6-1; J gene: TRBJ1-4; D gene: TRBD1; clone size: .; CDR3 protein: CASSESTGREKLFF; CDR3 DNA: TGTGCCAGCAGTGAATCGACAGGGCGGGAAAAACTGTTTTTT
V gene: TRBV25-1; J gene: TRBJ1-1; D gene: .; clone size: .; CDR3 protein: CASSEQLYTEAFF; CDR3 DNA: TGTGCCAGCAGTGAACAGTTGTACACTGAAGCTTTCTTT
V gene: TRBV11-3; J gene: TRBJ1-6; D gene: TRBD1; clone size: .; CDR3 protein: CASSDRGVGSPLHF; CDR3 DNA: TGTGCCAGCAGCGACAGGGGCGTTGGTTCACCCCTCCACTTT
V gene: TRBV3-1/TRBV3-2; J gene: TRBJ2-2; D gene: .; clone size: once; CDR3 protein: CASSHPGEMVPGGLNTGELFF; CDR3 DNA: TGTGCCAGCAGCCATCCCGGAGAGATGGTACCGGGGGGCTTGAACACCGGGGAGCTGTTTTTT
V gene: TRBV5-1; J gene: TRBJ1-3; D gene: TRBD1; clone size: .; CDR3 protein: CASSLEGQAISGNTIYF; CDR3 DNA: TGCGCCAGCAGCTTGGAGGGACAGGCGATCTCTGGAAACACCATATATTTT
V gene: TRBV4-2; J gene: TRBJ1-2; D gene: TRBD1; clone size: .; CDR3 protein: CASSQPRQGYGYTF; CDR3 DNA: TGTGCCAGCAGCCAACCCAGACAGGGATATGGCTACACCTTC
V gene: TRBV18; J gene: TRBJ1-4; D gene: TRBD1; clone size: .; CDR3 protein: CASSPTGAGEKLFF; CDR3 DNA: TGTGCCAGCTCACCAACAGGGGCGGGTGAAAAACTGTTTTTT
V gene: TRBV7-8; J gene: TRBJ1-2; D gene: TRBD1; clone size: few; CDR3 protein: CASSLGTGNYGYTF; CDR3 DNA: TGTGCCAGCAGCTTAGGGACAGGGAACTATGGCTACACCTTC
V gene: TRBV6-5; J gene: TRBJ2-5; D gene: .; clone size: .; CDR3 protein: CASTATSETQYF; CDR3 DNA: TGTGCCAGCACCGCAACATCGGAGACCCAGTACTTC
V gene: TRBV5-4; J gene: TRBJ2-2; D gene: .; clone size: .; CDR3 protein: CASSPLGGLNTGELFF; CDR3 DNA: TGTGCCAGCAGCCCCCTCGGTGGGCTGAACACCGGGGAGCTGTTTTTT
V gene: TRBV29-1; J gene: TRBJ1-2; D gene: .; clone size: .; CDR3 protein: CSVEDAGVSGYTF; CDR3 DNA: TGCAGCGTTGAAGACGCAGGGGTCTCTGGCTACACCTTC
V gene: TRBV7-9; J gene: TRBJ2-3; D gene: .; clone size: .; CDR3 protein: CASSYRGDTQYF; CDR3 DNA: TGTGCCAGCAGCTACAGAGGGGATACGCAGTATTTT
V gene: TRBV7-2; J gene: TRBJ2-1; D gene: .; clone size: .; CDR3 protein: CASSFRGNYNEQFF; CDR3 DNA: TGTGCCAGCAGCTTTCGCGGGAACTACAATGAGCAGTTCTTC
V gene: TRBV19; J gene: TRBJ2-7; D gene: TRBD1; clone size: .; CDR3 protein: CASKRDRAAYEQYF; CDR3 DNA: TGTGCCAGTAAACGGGACAGGGCGGCCTACGAGCAGTACTTC
V gene: TRBV9; J gene: TRBJ2-1; D gene: TRBD1; clone size: .; CDR3 protein: CASSTRTGDNEQFF; CDR3 DNA: TGTGCCAGCAGCACCCGGACAGGAGACAATGAGCAGTTCTTC
V gene: TRBV20-1; J gene: TRBJ2-7; D gene: .; clone size: many; CDR3 protein: CSSGARAEQYF; CDR3 DNA: TGCAGCAGCGGAGCAAGGGCTGAGCAGTACTTC
V gene: TRBV2; J gene: TRBJ2-5; D gene: TRBD2; clone size: .; CDR3 protein: CASSRLAGGPGETQYF; CDR3 DNA: TGTGCCAGCAGTCGACTAGCGGGGGGCCCCGGGGAGACCCAGTACTTC
V gene: TRBV3-1/TRBV3-2; J gene: TRBJ1-4; D gene: .; clone size: .; CDR3 protein: CASSSRTGLPNEKLFF; CDR3 DNA: TGTGCCAGCAGCTCACGCACAGGGCTCCCTAATGAAAAACTGTTTTTT
V gene: TRBV11-2; J gene: TRBJ2-1; D gene: .; clone size: .; CDR3 protein: CASGSSYNEQFF; CDR3 DNA: TGTGCCAGCGGTAGCTCCTACAATGAGCAGTTCTTC
V gene: TRBV7-2; J gene: TRBJ1-3; D gene: .; clone size: .; CDR3 protein: CASSTQTVFSGNTIYF; CDR3 DNA: TGTGCCAGCAGCACTCAGACAGTGTTCTCTGGAAACACCATATATTTT
V gene: TRBV24-1; J gene: TRBJ1-5; D gene: .; clone size: .; CDR3 protein: CAIPNQPQHF; CDR3 DNA: TGTGCCATCCCGAATCAGCCCCAGCATTTT
V gene: TRBV10-2; J gene: TRBJ2-7; D gene: .; clone size: .; CDR3 protein: CASSSGSEQYF; CDR3 DNA: TGCGCCAGCAGTAGCGGAAGCGAGCAGTACTTC
V gene: TRBV28; J gene: TRBJ1-2; D gene: .; clone size: .; CDR3 protein: CASSFFLQGGGYTF; CDR3 DNA: TGTGCCAGCAGTTTTTTCTTACAGGGCGGAGGCTACACCTTC
V gene: TRBV7-2; J gene: TRBJ2-1; D gene: TRBD2; clone size: .; CDR3 protein: CASSLALAGGHNEQFF; CDR3 DNA: TGTGCCAGCAGCTTAGCCCTAGCGGGGGGCCACAATGAGCAGTTCTTC
V gene: TRBV4-2; J gene: TRBJ2-1; D gene: .; clone size: .; CDR3 protein: CASSQAPGHLANEQFF; CDR3 DNA: TGTGCCAGCAGCCAAGCTCCGGGACACTTGGCCAATGAGCAGTTCTTC
V gene: TRBV5-4; J gene: TRBJ2-7; D gene: TRBD2; clone size: .; CDR3 protein: CASSPAGGRSYEQYF; CDR3 DNA: TGTGCCAGCAGCCCGGCGGGGGGGCGTTCTTACGAGCAGTACTTC
V gene: TRBV7-8; J gene: TRBJ1-1; D gene: TRBD1; clone size: .; CDR3 protein: CASSSRRTGQGYGINTEAFF; CDR3 DNA: TGTGCCAGCAGCTCCCGAAGGACAGGGCAGGGATACGGGATTAACACTGAAGCTTTCTTT
V gene: TRBV6-2/TRBV6-3; J gene: TRBJ2-7; D gene: .; clone size: few; CDR3 protein: CASSYLGGPSYEQYF; CDR3 DNA: TGTGCCAGCAGTTACCTCGGGGGGCCGTCTTACGAGCAGTACTTC
V gene: TRBV2; J gene: TRBJ2-3; D gene: .; clone size: .; CDR3 protein: CASSEPLESFQIHTDTQYF; CDR3 DNA: TGTGCCAGCAGTGAGCCCCTAGAGAGTTTTCAGATTCACACAGATACGCAGTATTTT
V gene: TRBV15; J gene: TRBJ2-7; D gene: .; clone size: .; CDR3 protein: CATSRPGTYEQYF; CDR3 DNA: TGTGCCACCAGCAGGCCAGGGACCTACGAGCAGTACTTC
V gene: TRBV30; J gene: TRBJ1-5; D gene: .; clone size: .; CDR3 protein: CAWSLQDQPQHF; CDR3 DNA: TGTGCCTGGAGTTTACAAGATCAGCCCCAGCATTTT
V gene: TRBV19; J gene: TRBJ2-1; D gene: TRBD1; clone size: .; CDR3 protein: CASSPRDRLYPFF; CDR3 DNA: TGTGCCAGTAGTCCCCGGGACAGGCTGTATCCGTTCTTC
V gene: TRBV18; J gene: TRBJ1-2; D gene: TRBD1; clone size: few; CDR3 protein: CASSPGQTNTNYGYTF; CDR3 DNA: TGTGCCAGCTCGCCGGGACAGACGAATACCAACTATGGCTACACCTTC
V gene: TRBV7-3; J gene: TRBJ1-1; D gene: TRBD1; clone size: .; CDR3 protein: CASSSRGLDTEAFF; CDR3 DNA: TGTGCCAGCAGCTCCAGGGGGCTGGACACTGAAGCTTTCTTT
V gene: TRBV6-2/TRBV6-3; J gene: TRBJ1-1; D gene: TRBD1; clone size: .; CDR3 protein: CASSFGQGWTEAFF; CDR3 DNA: TGTGCCAGCAGTTTCGGACAGGGCTGGACTGAAGCTTTCTTT
V gene: TRBV7-6; J gene: TRBJ2-7; D gene: .; clone size: once; CDR3 protein: CASSLRTVVSSEQYF; CDR3 DNA: TGTGCCAGCAGCTTAAGGACAGTAGTCTCCAGCGAGCAGTACTTC
V gene: TRBV5-1; J gene: TRBJ2-1; D gene: TRBD2; clone size: .; CDR3 protein: CASSLGTLAGPSNEQFF; CDR3 DNA: TGCGCCAGCAGCTTGGGAACTCTAGCGGGACCCAGCAATGAGCAGTTCTTC
V gene: TRBV2; J gene: TRBJ1-2; D gene: .; clone size: .; CDR3 protein: CASSFLFTYGYTF; CDR3 DNA: TGTGCCAGCAGTTTTTTATTCACATATGGCTACACCTTC
V gene: TRBV2; J gene: TRBJ2-7; D gene: .; clone size: .; CDR3 protein: CASDLDSYEQYF; CDR3 DNA: TGTGCCAGCGACTTAGACAGCTACGAGCAGTACTTC
V gene: TRBV7-2; J gene: TRBJ2-5; D gene: .; clone size: once; CDR3 protein: CASSGGGPVTQYF; CDR3 DNA: TGTGCCAGCAGCGGGGGGGGGCCGGTGACCCAGTACTTC
V gene: TRBV7-2; J gene: TRBJ2-5; D gene: TRBD2; clone size: .; CDR3 protein: CASSLRLAGGETQYF; CDR3 DNA: TGTGCCAGCAGCTTACGGCTAGCGGGGGGAGAGACCCAGTACTTC
V gene: TRBV20-1; J gene: TRBJ1-1; D gene: .; clone size: few; CDR3 protein: CSAGDFPLAFF; CDR3 DNA: TGCAGTGCAGGGGACTTCCCGTTAGCTTTCTTT
V gene: TRBV6-5; J gene: TRBJ1-4; D gene: TRBD1; clone size: once; CDR3 protein: CAPRGAQNEKLFF; CDR3 DNA: TGTGCCCCCAGGGGGGCCCAAAATGAAAAACTGTTTTTT